The clone carrying this T cell receptor (beta chain) was seen a handful of times. TCRdb reprocessed the 5' RACE reads with MiXCR, giving one entry per CDR3 protein. The sample holds 450,000 to 700,000 distinct CDR3 sequences, roughly 18% seen once. This specimen belongs to a study of T-cell memory formation after mild COVID-19. The CDR3 extends over 13 amino acids. CDR1 and CDR2 from the germline V gene are DFQATT and SNEGSKA (reference sequence). V lost 3 bases and J lost 7; bases outside the gene matches: 4. The sample taken for sequencing was PBMCs or a T cell subset sorted from them (not recorded which). The sequence came from an adult woman who had mild COVID-19 (a few samples of this study predate the infection). Cell type and time point are not known. The rearrangement joins TRBV20-1 to TRBJ2-2; TRBD1 matches 8 bases. The CDR3 is CSARDRAVGELFF. The CDR3 nucleotides are TGCAGTGCTAGGGACAGGGCGGTCGGGGAGCTGTTTTTT.